This TCR beta chain was observed in a study of molecular identifiers for immune sequencing clone quantification. Findings and limits, study-wide: Detectable among about a million naive cells, according to reports, was Jurkat TCR RNA spiked in from one cell.

This clonotype has at least ten counts. The antigen remains undetermined. V lost 6 bases to trimming and J lost 4 bases; unmatched junction nucleotides: 15. This CDR3 spans 16 amino acids. The germline gives CDR1 DFQATT, CDR2 SNEGSKA (reference sequence). Previously described methods and listed TCR primers were employed for the bulk TCR libraries. One entry per CDR3 protein results from TCRdb running MiXCR on the PCR reads. The sample holds approximately 59,000 distinct CDR3 sequences, under 20% seen once. For naive CD8 T cells, sorting used the CD8+CD4-CCR7+CD45RA+ phenotype. The V and J genes are TRBV20-1 and TRBJ2-5; TRBD1 matches 9 bases. Specimen: naive CD8+ T cells from blood, with Jurkat cell RNA spiked in. Indicated subset: FACS-sorted CD8+CD4-CCR7+CD45RA+ naive T cells. The receptor comes from a human donor in good health. Some libraries in this study had Jurkat cell RNA spiked in. CDR3 sequence (DNA): TGCAGTGCCCCCGGGGAGAGGGACAGGGTCCCAGAGACCCAGTACTTC. This sequence encodes CSAPGERDRVPETQYF.